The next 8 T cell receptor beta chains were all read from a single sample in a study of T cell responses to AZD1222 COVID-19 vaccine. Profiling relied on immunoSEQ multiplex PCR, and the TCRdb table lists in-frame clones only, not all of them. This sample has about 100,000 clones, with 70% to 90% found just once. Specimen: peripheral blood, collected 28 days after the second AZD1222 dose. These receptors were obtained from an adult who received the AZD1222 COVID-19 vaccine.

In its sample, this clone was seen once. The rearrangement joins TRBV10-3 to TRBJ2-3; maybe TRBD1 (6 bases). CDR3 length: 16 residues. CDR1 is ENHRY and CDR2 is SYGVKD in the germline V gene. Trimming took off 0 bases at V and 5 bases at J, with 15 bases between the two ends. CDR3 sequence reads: CAISESDGGQGDTQYF. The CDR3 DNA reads TGTGCCATCAGTGAGTCGGATGGGGGCCAGGGAGATACGCAGTATTTT.

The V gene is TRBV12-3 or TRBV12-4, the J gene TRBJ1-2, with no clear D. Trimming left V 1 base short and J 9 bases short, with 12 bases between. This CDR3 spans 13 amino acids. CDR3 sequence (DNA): TGTGCCAGCAGTTTAGGCCGGGGTAGTAGCTACACCTTC. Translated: CASSLGRGSSYTF.

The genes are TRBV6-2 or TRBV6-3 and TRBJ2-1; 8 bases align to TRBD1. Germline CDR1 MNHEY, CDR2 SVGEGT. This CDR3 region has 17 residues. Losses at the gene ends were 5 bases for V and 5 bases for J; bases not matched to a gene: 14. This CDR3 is CASSAWTGFRLDNEQFF. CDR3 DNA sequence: TGTGCCAGCAGTGCCTGGACAGGGTTCAGGCTAGACAATGAGCAGTTCTTC.

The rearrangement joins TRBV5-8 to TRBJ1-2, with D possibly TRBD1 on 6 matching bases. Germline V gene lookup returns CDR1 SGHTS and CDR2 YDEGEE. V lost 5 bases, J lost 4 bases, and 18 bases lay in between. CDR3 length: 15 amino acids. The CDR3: CASRVHRGQGYGYTF. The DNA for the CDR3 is TGTGCCAGCAGAGTACATCGGGGGCAGGGCTATGGCTACACCTTC.

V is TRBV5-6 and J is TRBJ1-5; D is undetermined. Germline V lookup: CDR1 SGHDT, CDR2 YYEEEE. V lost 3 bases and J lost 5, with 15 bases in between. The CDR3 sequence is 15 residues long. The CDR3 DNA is TGTGCCAGCAGCTCGGGCCCCGCTACTCATCAGCCCCAGCATTTT. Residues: CASSSGPATHQPQHF.

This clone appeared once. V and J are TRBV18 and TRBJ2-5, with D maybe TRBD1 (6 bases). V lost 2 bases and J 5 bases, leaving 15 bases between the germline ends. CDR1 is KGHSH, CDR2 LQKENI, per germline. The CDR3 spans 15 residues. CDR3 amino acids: CASSPSHAGDETQYF. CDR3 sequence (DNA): TGTGCCAGCTCACCATCCCATGCAGGGGACGAGACCCAGTACTTC.

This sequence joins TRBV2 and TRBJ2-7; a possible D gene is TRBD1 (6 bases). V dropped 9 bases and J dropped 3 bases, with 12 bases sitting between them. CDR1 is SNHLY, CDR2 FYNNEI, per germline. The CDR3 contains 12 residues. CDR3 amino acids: CARRTEHYEQYF. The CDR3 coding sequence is TGTGCCAGGCGGACAGAACACTACGAGCAGTACTTC. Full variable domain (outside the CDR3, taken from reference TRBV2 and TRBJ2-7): EPEVTQTPSHQVTQMGQEVILRCVPISNHLYFYWYRQILGQKVEFLVSFYNNEISEKSEIFDDQFSVERPDGSNFTLKIRSTKLEDSAMYFCARRTEHYEQYFGPGTRLTVT.

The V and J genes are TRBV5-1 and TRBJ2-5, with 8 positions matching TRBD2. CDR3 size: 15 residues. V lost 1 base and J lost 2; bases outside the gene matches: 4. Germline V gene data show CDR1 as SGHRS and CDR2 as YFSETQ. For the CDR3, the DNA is TGCGCCAGCAGCTTGAGGCCGGGGGGGCAAGAGACCCAGTACTTC. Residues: CASSLRPGGQETQYF.